This T cell receptor beta chain was observed in a study of CD8 T cells in ankylosing spondylitis. Study findings and constraints: Reactive arthritis synovial fluid and blood were previously reported to contain some motif variants. CD8+ disease-linked clones were present at relatively low frequencies in blood. Apparently characteristic of ankylosing spondylitis blood was a TCR beta motif (fewer than 10 highly homologous variants).

Comment on this clonotype: Its cognate antigen is unknown.

Per germline, CDR1 DFQATT and CDR2 SNEGSKA (reference sequence). V was pared by 3 bases and J by 5 bases, with 10 bases between. This CDR3 is 12 amino acids long. TCRdb used MiXCR to reprocess the 5' RACE reads, holding one entry per CDR3 protein. The table includes hundreds of thousands of distinct CDR3 sequences, roughly a quarter detected once. Source material: blood, either unsorted or a sorted T cell fraction (not recorded which). The gene calls are TRBV20-1 and TRBJ1-2, with D hard to call. This receptor was taken from a male donor with ankylosing spondylitis. The CDR3 reads CSARAVSYGYTF. DNA for the CDR3: TGCAGTGCTAGGGCTGTATCTTATGGCTACACCTTC.